These 3 T cell receptor beta chains were all obtained from the same sample, sequenced in a study of T cell responses to AZD1222 COVID-19 vaccine. The data were produced by immunoSEQ multiplex PCR, yet TCRdb's version contains in-frame clones alone and is incomplete. The sample has some 64,000 clones; 65% to 85% are singletons. The source material was peripheral blood, sampled on day 0 of AZD1222 vaccination. These receptors all come from an adult in good health.

V and J are TRBV7-9 and TRBJ2-1, with D possibly being TRBD2 (6 bases). This CDR3 has 15 amino acids. V was shortened by 2 bases and J by 3 bases, with 11 bases between the two germline ends. CDR1 and CDR2 (germline): SEHNR, FQNEAQ (reference sequence). The CDR3 spells CASSLIGGLYNEQFF. Here the CDR3 DNA reads TGTGCCAGCAGCTTAATCGGGGGACTCTACAATGAGCAGTTCTTC.

This clone was recorded once. The chain recombines TRBV13 with TRBJ2-2; D may be TRBD1 or TRBD2 (5 bases each). The CDR3 totals 16 residues. Germline V gene sequence: CDR1 PRHDT, CDR2 FYEKMQ (reference sequence). V gave up 2 bases and J gave up 4 bases, with 14 bases separating them. For the CDR3, the DNA is TGTGCCAGCAGCTTATACGGGACGGACCTCACCGGGGAGCTGTTTTTT. This encodes CASSLYGTDLTGELFF.

The chain recombines TRBV7-6 with TRBJ1-3, with a weak D call TRBD1 (6 bases). The CDR3 spans 17 residues. The V and J ends lost 1 base and 2 bases respectively, with 15 bases between them. Per germline, CDR1 SGHVS and CDR2 FNYEAQ. Here the CDR3 DNA reads TGTGCCAGCAGCTTAGGGAACCGGGGGGCGGCTGGAAACACCATATATTTT. Translated: CASSLGNRGAAGNTIYF.